At least ten counts were recorded for the clone carrying this TCR beta chain. This specimen comes from a study of T cells in Graves' hyperthyroidism and ophthalmopathy. Stable Graves' hyperthyroidism denoted no ophthalmopathy progression over 18 months. TCR beta CDR3 regions were amplified from RNA. Primed by the HTBI set, a first-round RT-PCR was run on the TCR CDR3. TCRdb processed the multiplex PCR reads anew with MiXCR; each CDR3 protein has one entry. The repertoire holds 500,000 to 600,000 distinct CDR3 sequences, 16% seen once, with about 18% in the top ten. The CDR3 totals 15 residues. With 1 base clipped from V and 6 bases from J, the junction kept 9 bases outside the gene matches. CDR1 SNHLY and CDR2 FYNNEI come from the germline V gene.

The sequenced sample was blood. This chain connects TRBV2 to TRBJ2-7; 7 positions match TRBD1. The TCR comes from a woman aged 18-35 years with Graves' hyperthyroidism. CDR3 in amino acids: CASSEDGRGLGEQYF. In DNA, the CDR3 is TGTGCCAGCAGTGAAGACGGTAGGGGGCTTGGCGAGCAGTACTTC.